This passage covers 6 T cell receptor beta chains from one sample sequenced in a study of post-analysis software for immune sequencing data. Each TCR beta cDNA library carried unique molecular identifiers. TCRdb independently ran MiXCR on the PCR reads; one entry per CDR3 protein. The sample carries about 200,000 distinct CDR3 sequences, 25% to 35% recorded once. Study-level findings and limits: Higher frequency in patients than in controls was seen for about five TRBV segments, with TRBV5-6, TRBV5-1 and TRBV20-1 among them.

These receptors have no identified antigens. The sample was blood. All receptors derive from a girl aged 2-17 years with multiple sclerosis.

This clonotype was counted many times. This sequence joins TRBV29-1 and TRBJ2-1, with TRBD2 as a possible D gene (6 bases). The CDR3 has 14 amino acids. The V gene lost 3 bases and the J gene lost 2 bases, with 11 bases spanning the gap. The germline V gene encodes CDR1 SQVTM and CDR2 ANQGSEA. DNA for the CDR3: TGCAGCGTTGACCGCGGGACGACCTACAATGAGCAGTTCTTC. Translating it yields CSVDRGTTYNEQFF.

The genes are TRBV5-1 and TRBJ1-1; 7 nucleotides align to TRBD1. The CDR3 loop spans 14 amino acids. V shed 5 bases, J shed 2 bases, and the junction held 6 bases outside the gene matches. Germline V gives CDR1 SGHRS, CDR2 YFSETQ. The CDR3 DNA reads TGCGCCAGCAGAAACAGGGGCCAAAACACTGAAGCTTTCTTT. Amino acids: CASRNRGQNTEAFF.

There are a few counts of this clonotype. The rearrangement links TRBV20-1 to TRBJ2-3; 11 bases are a match to TRBD2. The CDR3 has 17 amino acids. Germline lookup yields CDR1 DFQATT and CDR2 SNEGSKA (reference sequence). The V gene end was trimmed by 3 bases and the J gene end by 2 bases; junction bases not matched to a gene: 10. DNA of the CDR3: TGCAGTGCTAGTTCACCCCAGACTAGCGGGACCACAGATACGCAGTATTTT. Protein: CSASSPQTSGTTDTQYF.

Of note for this clonotype: It may be a read error: a sequence one base away is much more abundant. J is TRBJ2-4 and V is TRBV7-2, with unresolved D. The DNA end lines up better with TRBJ2-7; the J call may be wrong. This CDR3 has 13 residues. The germline V gene encodes CDR1 SGHTA and CDR2 FQGNSA. CDR3 coding DNA: TGTGCCAGCAGCTTCGTTAGCTCCGGCGAGCAGTACTTC. Its translation: CASSFVSSGEQYF.

This clonotype was seen a handful of times. The V and J genes are TRBV24-1 and TRBJ2-5; 8 bases are a match to TRBD2. CDR1 and CDR2 (germline): KGHDR, SFDVKD. The CDR3 loop spans 14 amino acids. J gave up 5 bases and V 7 bases, and 8 bases lay outside the gene matches. The CDR3 sequence: CATRPGLDEETQYF. The CDR3 region has the DNA TGTGCCACCAGACCGGGACTAGATGAGGAGACCCAGTACTTC.

The chain employs TRBV5-6 and TRBJ2-7; TRBD1 aligns across 7 bases. Per germline, CDR1 SGHDT and CDR2 YYEEEE. The CDR3 consists of 15 residues. The V and J ends lost 4 bases and 0 bases, in that order; junction bases with no gene match: 7. The DNA for the CDR3 is TGTGCCAGCAGCGCGCAGGGGGTCCTCTCCTACGAGCAGTACTTC. Its translation: CASSAQGVLSYEQYF.